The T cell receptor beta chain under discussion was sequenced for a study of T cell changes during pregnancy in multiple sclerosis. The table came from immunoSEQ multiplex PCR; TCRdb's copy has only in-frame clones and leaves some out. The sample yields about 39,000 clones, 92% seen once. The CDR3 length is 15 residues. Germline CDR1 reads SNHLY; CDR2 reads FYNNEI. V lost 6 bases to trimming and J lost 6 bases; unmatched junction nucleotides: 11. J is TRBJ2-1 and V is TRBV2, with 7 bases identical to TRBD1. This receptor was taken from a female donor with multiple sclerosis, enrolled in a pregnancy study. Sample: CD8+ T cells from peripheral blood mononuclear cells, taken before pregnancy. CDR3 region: CASSENRGWGNEQFF. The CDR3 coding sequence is TGTGCCAGCAGCGAGAACAGGGGTTGGGGCAATGAGCAGTTCTTC.